This T cell receptor (beta chain) was sequenced during a study of T cell changes during pregnancy in multiple sclerosis. Using immunoSEQ multiplex PCR, the repertoire was profiled, and TCRdb retains in-frame clones only, with some absent. The sample holds about 51,000 clones, 90% to 95% seen once. CDR3 length equals 15 residues. Trimming cost V 3 bases and J 4 bases, with 15 bases left between them. CDR1 is SGHAT, CDR2 FQNNGV, per germline. The sequencing here drew on CD4+ T cells from peripheral blood mononuclear cells, taken in the second trimester of pregnancy. The rearrangement joins TRBV11-2 to TRBJ1-2; D not resolved. The receptor's source is a female donor with multiple sclerosis, enrolled in a pregnancy study. The DNA for the CDR3 is TGTGCCAGCAGCTTCCTGCCGCGGAATCCCTATGGCTACACCTTC. It translates to CASSFLPRNPYGYTF.